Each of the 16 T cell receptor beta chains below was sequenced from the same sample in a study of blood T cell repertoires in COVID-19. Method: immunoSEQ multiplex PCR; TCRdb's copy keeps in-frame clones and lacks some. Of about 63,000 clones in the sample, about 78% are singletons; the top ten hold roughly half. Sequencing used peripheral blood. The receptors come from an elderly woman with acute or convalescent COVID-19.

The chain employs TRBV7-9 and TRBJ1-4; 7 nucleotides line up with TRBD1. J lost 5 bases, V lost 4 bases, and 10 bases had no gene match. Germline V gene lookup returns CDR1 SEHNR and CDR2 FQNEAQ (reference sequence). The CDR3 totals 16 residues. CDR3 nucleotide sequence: TGTGCCAGCAGCTCTGGGGGGACAGCGCCAAATGAAAAACTGTTTTTT. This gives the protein CASSSGGTAPNEKLFF. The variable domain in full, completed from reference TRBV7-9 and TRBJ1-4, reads DTGVSQNPRHKITKRGQNVTFRCDPISEHNRLYWYRQTLGQGPEFLTYFQNEAQLEKSRLLSDRFSAERPKGSFSTLEIQRTEQGDSAMYLCASSSGGTAPNEKLFFGSGTQLSVL.

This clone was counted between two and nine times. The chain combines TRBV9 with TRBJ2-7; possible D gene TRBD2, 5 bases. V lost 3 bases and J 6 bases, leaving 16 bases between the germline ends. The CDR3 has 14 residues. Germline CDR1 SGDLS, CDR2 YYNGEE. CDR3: CASSAAASWGEQYF. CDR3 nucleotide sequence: TGTGCCAGCAGCGCAGCGGCAAGCTGGGGCGAGCAGTACTTC.

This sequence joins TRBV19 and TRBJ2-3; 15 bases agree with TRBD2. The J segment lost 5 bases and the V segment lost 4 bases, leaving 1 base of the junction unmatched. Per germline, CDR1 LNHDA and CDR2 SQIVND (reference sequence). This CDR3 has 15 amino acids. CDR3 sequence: CASSTGLAGGDTQYF. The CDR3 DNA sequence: TGTGCCAGTAGTACGGGACTAGCGGGAGGAGATACGCAGTATTTT.

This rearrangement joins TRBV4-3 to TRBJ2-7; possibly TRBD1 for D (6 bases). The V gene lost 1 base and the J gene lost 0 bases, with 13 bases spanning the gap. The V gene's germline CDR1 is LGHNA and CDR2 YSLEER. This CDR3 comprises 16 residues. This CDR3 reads CASSQGWGHSSYEQYF. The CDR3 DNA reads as TGCGCCAGCAGCCAAGGGTGGGGGCACAGCTCCTACGAGCAGTACTTC.

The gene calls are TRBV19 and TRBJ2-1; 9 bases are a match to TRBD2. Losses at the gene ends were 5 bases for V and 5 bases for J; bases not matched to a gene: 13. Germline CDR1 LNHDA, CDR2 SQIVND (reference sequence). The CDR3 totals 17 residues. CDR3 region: CASSALPQAGGNNEQFF. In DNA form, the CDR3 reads TGTGCCAGTAGTGCCCTCCCCCAAGCGGGAGGAAACAATGAGCAGTTCTTC.

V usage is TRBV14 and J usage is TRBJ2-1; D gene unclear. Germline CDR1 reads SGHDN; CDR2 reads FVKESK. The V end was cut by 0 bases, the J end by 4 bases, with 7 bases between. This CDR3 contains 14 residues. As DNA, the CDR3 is TGTGCCAGCAGCCAAGACACTTGGTACAATGAGCAGTTCTTC. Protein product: CASSQDTWYNEQFF.

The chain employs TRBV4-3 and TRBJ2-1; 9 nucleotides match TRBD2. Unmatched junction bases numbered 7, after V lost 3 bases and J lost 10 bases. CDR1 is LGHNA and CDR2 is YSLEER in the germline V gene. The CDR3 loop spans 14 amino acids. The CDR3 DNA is TGCGCCAGCAGCCAGATTAGCGGGAGACCAGAGCAGTTCTTC. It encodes CASSQISGRPEQFF.

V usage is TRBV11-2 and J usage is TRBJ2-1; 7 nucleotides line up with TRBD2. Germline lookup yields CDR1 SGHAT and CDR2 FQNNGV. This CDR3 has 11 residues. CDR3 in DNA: TGTGCTGCGGGAGTCTACAATGAGCAGTTCTTC. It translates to CAAGVYNEQFF.

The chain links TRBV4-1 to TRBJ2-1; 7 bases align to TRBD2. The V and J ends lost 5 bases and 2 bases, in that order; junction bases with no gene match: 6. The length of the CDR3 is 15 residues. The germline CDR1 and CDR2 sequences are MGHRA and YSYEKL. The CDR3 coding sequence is TGCGCCAGCAGCTCCGCGGGAGTCACCTACAATGAGCAGTTCTTC. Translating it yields CASSSAGVTYNEQFF.

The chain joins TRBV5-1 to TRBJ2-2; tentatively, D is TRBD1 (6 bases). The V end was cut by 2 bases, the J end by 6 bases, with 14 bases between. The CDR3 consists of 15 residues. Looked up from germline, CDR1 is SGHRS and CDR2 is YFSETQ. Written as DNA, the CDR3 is TGCGCCAGCAGCTTACAGGGAATTGATGCCGGGGAGCTGTTTTTT. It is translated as CASSLQGIDAGELFF.

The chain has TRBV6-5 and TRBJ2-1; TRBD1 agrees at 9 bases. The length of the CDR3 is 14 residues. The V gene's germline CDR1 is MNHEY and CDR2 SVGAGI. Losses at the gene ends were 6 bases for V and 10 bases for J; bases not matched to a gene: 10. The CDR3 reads CASSRIQGAREQFF. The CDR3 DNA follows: TGTGCCAGCAGCCGAATACAGGGGGCTAGGGAGCAGTTCTTC.

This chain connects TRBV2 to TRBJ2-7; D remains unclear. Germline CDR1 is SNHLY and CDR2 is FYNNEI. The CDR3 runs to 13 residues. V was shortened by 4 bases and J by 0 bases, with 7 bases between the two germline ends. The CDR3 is CASSGLGSYEQYF. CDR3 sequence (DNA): TGTGCCAGCAGTGGACTGGGCTCCTACGAGCAGTACTTC.

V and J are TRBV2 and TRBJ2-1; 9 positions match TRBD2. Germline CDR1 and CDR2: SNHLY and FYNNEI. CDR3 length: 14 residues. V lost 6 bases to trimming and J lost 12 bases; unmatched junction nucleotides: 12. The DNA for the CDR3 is TGTGCCAGCAGAGAGTTGACGCGGGAGGGGTGGCAGTTCTTC. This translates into CASRELTREGWQFF.

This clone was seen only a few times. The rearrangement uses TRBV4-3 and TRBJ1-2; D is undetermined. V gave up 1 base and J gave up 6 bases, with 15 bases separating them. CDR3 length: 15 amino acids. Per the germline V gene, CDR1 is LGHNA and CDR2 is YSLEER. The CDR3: CASSQARGSADGYTF. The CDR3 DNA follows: TGCGCCAGCAGCCAAGCCCGGGGTTCAGCAGATGGCTACACCTTC.

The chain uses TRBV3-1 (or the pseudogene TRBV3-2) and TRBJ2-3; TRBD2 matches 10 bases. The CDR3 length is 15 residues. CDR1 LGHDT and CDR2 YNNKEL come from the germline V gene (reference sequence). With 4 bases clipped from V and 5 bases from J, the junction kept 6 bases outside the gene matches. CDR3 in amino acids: CASSPLGTSVDTQYF. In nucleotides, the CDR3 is TGTGCCAGCAGCCCCCTGGGGACTAGCGTAGATACGCAGTATTTT.

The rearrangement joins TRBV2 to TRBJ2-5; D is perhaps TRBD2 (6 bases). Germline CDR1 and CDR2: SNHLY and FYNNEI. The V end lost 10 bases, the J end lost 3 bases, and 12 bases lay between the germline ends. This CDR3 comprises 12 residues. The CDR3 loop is CATRGTEETQYF. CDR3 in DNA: TGTGCCACTCGGGGGACTGAAGAGACCCAGTACTTC.